This T cell receptor (beta chain) is drawn from a study of beta chain features in type 1 diabetes. CDR3 length: 17 amino acids. In germline, CDR1 is SGHTA, CDR2 FQGNSA. V was clipped by 2 bases and J by 3 bases, with 18 bases between them. This clone showed up many times. Its antigen is as yet unknown. Using CD45RO/CCR7/CD25/CD127/CD95/CD27, CD4+ naive, central memory, regulatory and stem cell-like memory cells were sorted. The authors reverse transcribed all of the isolated RNA, so sequencing captured expressed TCRB transcripts. Approximately 3.5 million reads per sample on average were obtained from naive, central memory and regulatory T cell samples. Sequenced by immunoSEQ multiplex PCR; TCRdb stores in-frame clones only, minus some. The data contain some 350,000 clones, over 8.5% of them seen just once; the ten biggest clones take up less than 0.65%. Study outcomes and limitations: Among all four CD4+ subsets, Type 1 diabetes patients had TCRB CDR3s that were moderately but significantly shorter. Whether HLA type influences TCRB rearrangement remained unresolved here.

The material sequenced was central memory CD4+ T cells from blood. The rearrangement uses TRBV7-2 and TRBJ2-3; either TRBD1 or TRBD2 may fit D (6 bases each). The clonotype was recovered from a man aged 30 to 39 with type 1 diabetes. Here the CDR3 reads CASSLFSGAQTTDTQYF. DNA of the CDR3: TGTGCCAGCAGCTTATTCTCGGGGGCGCAGACGACAGATACGCAGTATTTT.